This TCR beta chain was captured in a study of blood T cells in healthy people across ages. The use of a sample-barcoded 5' primer and a J-beta primer mix characterized a second PCR of about 7 to 12 cycles. TCRdb independently ran MiXCR on the 5' RACE reads; one entry per CDR3 protein. The table includes 720,000 or so distinct CDR3 sequences, around 38% detected once. Trimming took 10 bases from V and 6 from J, leaving 16 bases between them. Per the germline V gene, CDR1 is MGHDK and CDR2 is SYGVNS. This CDR3 is built from 13 residues. The specimen was blood. The source of this sequence is a man of 80 years or more in good health. The chain recombines TRBV25-1 with TRBJ2-4, with D maybe TRBD1 (5 bases). CDR3 in amino acids: CAIPQGAGNIQYF. The CDR3 bases are TGTGCCATCCCCCAAGGGGCAGGAAACATTCAGTACTTC.